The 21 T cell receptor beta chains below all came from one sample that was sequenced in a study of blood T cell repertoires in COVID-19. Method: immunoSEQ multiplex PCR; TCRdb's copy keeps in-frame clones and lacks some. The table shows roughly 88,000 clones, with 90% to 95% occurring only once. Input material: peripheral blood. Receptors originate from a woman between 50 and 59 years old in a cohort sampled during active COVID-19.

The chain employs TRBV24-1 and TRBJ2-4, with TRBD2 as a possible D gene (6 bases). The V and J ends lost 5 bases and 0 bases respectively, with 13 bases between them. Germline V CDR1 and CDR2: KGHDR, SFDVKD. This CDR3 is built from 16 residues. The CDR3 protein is CATSARDSLAKNIQYF. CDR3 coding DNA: TGTGCCACCAGTGCCCGGGACTCCTTAGCCAAAAACATTCAGTACTTC.

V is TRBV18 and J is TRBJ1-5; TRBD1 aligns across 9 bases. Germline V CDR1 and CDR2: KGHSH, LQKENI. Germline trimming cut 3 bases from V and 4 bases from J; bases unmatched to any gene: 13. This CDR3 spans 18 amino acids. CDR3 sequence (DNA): TGTGCCAGCTCACCCATTAAACAGGGGGCGGTTTTAAATCAGCCCCAGCATTTT. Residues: CASSPIKQGAVLNQPQHF.

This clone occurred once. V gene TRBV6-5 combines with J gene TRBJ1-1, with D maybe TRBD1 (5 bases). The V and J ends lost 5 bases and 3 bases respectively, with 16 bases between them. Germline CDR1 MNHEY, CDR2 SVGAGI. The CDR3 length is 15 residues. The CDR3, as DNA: TGTGCCAGCAGTCGCCACGGCCCGGGGGACACTGAAGCTTTCTTT. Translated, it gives CASSRHGPGDTEAFF.

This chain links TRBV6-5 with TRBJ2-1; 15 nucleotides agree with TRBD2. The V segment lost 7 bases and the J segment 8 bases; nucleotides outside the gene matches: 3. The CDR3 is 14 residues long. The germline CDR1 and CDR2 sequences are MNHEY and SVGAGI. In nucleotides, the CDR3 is TGTGCCAGCAAGGGACTAGCGGGAGGTTATGAGCAGTTCTTC. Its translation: CASKGLAGGYEQFF.

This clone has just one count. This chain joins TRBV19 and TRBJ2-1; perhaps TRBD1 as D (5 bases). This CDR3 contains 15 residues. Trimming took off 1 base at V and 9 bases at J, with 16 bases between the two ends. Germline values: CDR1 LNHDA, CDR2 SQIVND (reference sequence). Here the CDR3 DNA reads TGTGCCAGTAGTATAGGGGGTGCGGTTGGGGCTGAGCAGTTCTTC. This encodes CASSIGGAVGAEQFF.

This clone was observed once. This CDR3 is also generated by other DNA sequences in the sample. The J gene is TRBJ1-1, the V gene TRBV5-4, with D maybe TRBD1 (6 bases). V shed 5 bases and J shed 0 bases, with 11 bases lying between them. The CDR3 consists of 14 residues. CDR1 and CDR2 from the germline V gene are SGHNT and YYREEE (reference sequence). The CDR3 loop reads CASSLDRLNTEAFF. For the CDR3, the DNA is TGTGCCAGCAGTTTAGACAGGTTGAACACTGAAGCTTTCTTT.

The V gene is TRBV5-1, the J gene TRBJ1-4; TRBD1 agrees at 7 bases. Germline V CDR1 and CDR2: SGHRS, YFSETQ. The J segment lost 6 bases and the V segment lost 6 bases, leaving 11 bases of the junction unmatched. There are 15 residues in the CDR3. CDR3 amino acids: CASTRARDSYEKLFF. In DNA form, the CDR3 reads TGCGCCAGCACCCGAGCGCGGGACAGTTATGAAAAACTGTTTTTT.

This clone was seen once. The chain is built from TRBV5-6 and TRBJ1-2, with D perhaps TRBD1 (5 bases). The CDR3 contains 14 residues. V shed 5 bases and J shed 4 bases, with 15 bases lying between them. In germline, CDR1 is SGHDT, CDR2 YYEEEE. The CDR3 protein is CASSILTVPYGYTF. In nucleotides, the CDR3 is TGTGCCAGCAGTATTTTGACAGTTCCCTATGGCTACACCTTC.

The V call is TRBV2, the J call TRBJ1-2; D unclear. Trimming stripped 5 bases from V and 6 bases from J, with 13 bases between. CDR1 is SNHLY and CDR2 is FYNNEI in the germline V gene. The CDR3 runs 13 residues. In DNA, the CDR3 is TGTGCCAGCAGTCTGGGGAGGGCCGATGGCTACACCTTC. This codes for CASSLGRADGYTF. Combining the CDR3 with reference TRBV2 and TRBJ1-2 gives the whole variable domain EPEVTQTPSHQVTQMGQEVILRCVPISNHLYFYWYRQILGQKVEFLVSFYNNEISEKSEIFDDQFSVERPDGSNFTLKIRSTKLEDSAMYFCASSLGRADGYTFGSGTRLTVV.

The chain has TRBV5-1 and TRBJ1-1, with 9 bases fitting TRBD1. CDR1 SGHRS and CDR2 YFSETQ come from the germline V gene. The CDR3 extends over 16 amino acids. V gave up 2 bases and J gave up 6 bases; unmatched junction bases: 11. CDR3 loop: CASSLNPGQGGAEAFF. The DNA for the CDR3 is TGCGCCAGCAGCTTAAATCCGGGACAGGGAGGCGCTGAAGCTTTCTTT.

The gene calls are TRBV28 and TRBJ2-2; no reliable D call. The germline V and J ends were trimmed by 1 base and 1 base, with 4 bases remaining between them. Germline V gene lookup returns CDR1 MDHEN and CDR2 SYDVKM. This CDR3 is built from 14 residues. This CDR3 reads CASSLLRNTGELFF. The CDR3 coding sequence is TGTGCCAGCAGTTTATTGCGGAACACCGGGGAGCTGTTTTTT.

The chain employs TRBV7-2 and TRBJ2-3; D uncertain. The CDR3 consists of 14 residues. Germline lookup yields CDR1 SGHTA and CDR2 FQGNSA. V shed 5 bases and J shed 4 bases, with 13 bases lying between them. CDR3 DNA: TGTGCCAGCAGCGTCACGGCGGCCGCAGATACGCAGTATTTT. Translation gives CASSVTAAADTQYF. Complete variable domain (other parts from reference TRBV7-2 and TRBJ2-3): GAGVSQSPSNKVTEKGKDVELRCDPISGHTALYWYRQSLGQGLEFLIYFQGNSAPDKSGLPSDRFSAERTGGSVSTLTIQRTQQEDSAVYLCASSVTAAADTQYFGPGTRLTVL.

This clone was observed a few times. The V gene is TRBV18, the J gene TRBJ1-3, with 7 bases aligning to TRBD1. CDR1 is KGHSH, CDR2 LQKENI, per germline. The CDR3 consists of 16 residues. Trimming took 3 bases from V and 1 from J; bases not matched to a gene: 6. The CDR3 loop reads CASSPPLTGSGNTIYF. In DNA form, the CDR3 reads TGTGCCAGCTCACCCCCTTTGACAGGGTCTGGAAACACCATATATTTT.

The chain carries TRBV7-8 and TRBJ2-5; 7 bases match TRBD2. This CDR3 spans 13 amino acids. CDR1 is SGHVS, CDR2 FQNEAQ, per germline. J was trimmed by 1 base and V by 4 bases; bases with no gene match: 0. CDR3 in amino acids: CASSSGGQETQYF. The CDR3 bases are TGTGCCAGCAGCTCGGGAGGCCAAGAGACCCAGTACTTC.

As DNA, the CDR3 is TGTGCCAGCAGAACTCTACCGGGACTAGGCGACAATGAGCAGTTCTTC. Translation: CASRTLPGLGDNEQFF. The chain couples TRBV27 to TRBJ2-1; 8 bases align to TRBD2. The CDR3 contains 16 residues. Germline V gene sequence: CDR1 MNHEY, CDR2 SMNVEV (reference sequence). V dropped 6 bases and J dropped 5; count of bases not matched to a gene: 12.

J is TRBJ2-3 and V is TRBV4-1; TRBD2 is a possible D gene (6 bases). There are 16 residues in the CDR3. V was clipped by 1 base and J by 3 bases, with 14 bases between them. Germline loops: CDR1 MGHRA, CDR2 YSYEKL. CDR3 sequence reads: CASSQVWGVGTDTQYF. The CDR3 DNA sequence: TGCGCCAGCAGCCAAGTTTGGGGGGTTGGGACAGATACGCAGTATTTT.

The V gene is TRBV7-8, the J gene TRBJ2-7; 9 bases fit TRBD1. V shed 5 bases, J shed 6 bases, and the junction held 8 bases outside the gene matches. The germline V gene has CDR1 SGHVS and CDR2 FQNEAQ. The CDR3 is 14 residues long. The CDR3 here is CASSLRGQGGEQYF. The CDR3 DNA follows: TGTGCCAGCAGCCTAAGGGGACAGGGCGGCGAGCAGTACTTC.

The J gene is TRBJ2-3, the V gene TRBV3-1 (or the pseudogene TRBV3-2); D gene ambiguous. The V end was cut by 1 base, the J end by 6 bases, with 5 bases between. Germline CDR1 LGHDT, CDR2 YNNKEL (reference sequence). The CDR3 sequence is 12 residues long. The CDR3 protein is CASSQVRDTQYF. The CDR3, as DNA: TGTGCCAGCAGCCAAGTCAGGGATACGCAGTATTTT.

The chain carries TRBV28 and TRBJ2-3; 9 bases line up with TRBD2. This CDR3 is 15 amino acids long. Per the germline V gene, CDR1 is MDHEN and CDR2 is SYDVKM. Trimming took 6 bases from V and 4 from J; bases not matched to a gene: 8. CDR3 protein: CASSDPGLAADTQYF. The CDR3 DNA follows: TGTGCCAGCAGCGACCCGGGACTAGCAGCAGATACGCAGTATTTT.

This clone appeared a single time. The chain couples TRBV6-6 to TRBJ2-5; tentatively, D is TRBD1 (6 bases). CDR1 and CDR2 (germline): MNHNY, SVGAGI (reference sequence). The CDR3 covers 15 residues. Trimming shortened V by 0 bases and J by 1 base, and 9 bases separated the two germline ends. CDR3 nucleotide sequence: TGTGCCAGCAGTTACTCAATAGGGGGCCAAGAGACCCAGTACTTC. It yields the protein CASSYSIGGQETQYF.

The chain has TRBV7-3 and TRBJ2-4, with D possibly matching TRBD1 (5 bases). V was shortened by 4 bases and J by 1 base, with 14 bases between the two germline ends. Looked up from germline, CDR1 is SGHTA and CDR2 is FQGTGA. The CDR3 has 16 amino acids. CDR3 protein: CASSYRQFLAKNIQYF. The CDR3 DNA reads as TGTGCCAGCAGCTACCGACAGTTTCTGGCCAAAAACATTCAGTACTTC.